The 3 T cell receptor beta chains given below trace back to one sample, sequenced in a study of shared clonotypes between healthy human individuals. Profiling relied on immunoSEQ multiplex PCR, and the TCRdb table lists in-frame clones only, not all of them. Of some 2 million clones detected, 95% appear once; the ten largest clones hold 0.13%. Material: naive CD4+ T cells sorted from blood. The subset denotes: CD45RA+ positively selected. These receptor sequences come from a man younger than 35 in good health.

CDR3 in amino acids: CASKNRPNYGYTF. In nucleotides, the CDR3 is TGTGCCAGCAAGAACAGACCAAACTATGGCTACACCTTC. The chain recombines TRBV2 with TRBJ1-2; D not resolved. CDR1 and CDR2 from the germline V gene are SNHLY and FYNNEI. CDR3 length equals 13 residues. V was cut by 7 bases and J by 2 bases, with 11 bases left in between.

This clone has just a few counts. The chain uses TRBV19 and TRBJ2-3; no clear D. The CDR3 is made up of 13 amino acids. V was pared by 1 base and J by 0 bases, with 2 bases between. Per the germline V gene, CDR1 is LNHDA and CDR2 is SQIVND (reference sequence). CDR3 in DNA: TGTGCCAGTAGTATAGCCAGCACAGATACGCAGTATTTT. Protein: CASSIASTDTQYF.

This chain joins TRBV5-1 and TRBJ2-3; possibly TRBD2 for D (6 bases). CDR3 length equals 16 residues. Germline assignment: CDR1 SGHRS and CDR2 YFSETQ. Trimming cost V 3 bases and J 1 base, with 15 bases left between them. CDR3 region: CASSYPEGKGTDTQYF. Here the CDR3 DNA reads TGCGCCAGCAGCTACCCGGAGGGGAAGGGCACAGATACGCAGTATTTT.